Shown below are 5 T cell receptor beta chains from a single sample sequenced in a study of blood T cell repertoires in COVID-19. Profiled with immunoSEQ multiplex PCR; TCRdb holds only in-frame clones, not every one. The sample consists of around 28,000 clones, roughly 90% of them appearing once. The specimen was peripheral blood. These receptors came from a human donor in a cohort sampled during active COVID-19.

The chain is built from TRBV19 and TRBJ2-1; 8 bases line up with TRBD1. Germline CDR1 LNHDA, CDR2 SQIVND (reference sequence). The CDR3 is 13 amino acids. V dropped 7 bases and J dropped 8; count of bases not matched to a gene: 7. For the CDR3, the DNA is TGTGCCAGTACCCCGGACAGGGAGGATGAGCAGTTCTTC. As protein: CASTPDREDEQFF.

V and J are TRBV5-4 and TRBJ2-7, with 7 nucleotides matching TRBD2. The CDR3 covers 15 residues. Per germline, CDR1 SGHNT and CDR2 YYREEE (reference sequence). With 4 bases clipped from V and 0 bases from J, the junction kept 7 bases outside the gene matches. The CDR3 nucleotides are TGTGCCAGCAGCCCAGGTGGGGGGGGCTCCTACGAGCAGTACTTC. It is translated as CASSPGGGGSYEQYF.

This clone turned up a few times. This rearrangement joins TRBV5-4 to TRBJ2-3, with no clear D. Trimming removed 0 bases at V and 5 bases at J, with 4 bases between. Germline V CDR1 and CDR2: SGHNT, YYREEE (reference sequence). There are 12 residues in the CDR3. This CDR3 is CASSLARDTQYF. As DNA, the CDR3 is TGTGCCAGCAGCTTGGCCAGAGATACGCAGTATTTT.

V is TRBV4-1 and J is TRBJ2-3; D gene unclear. V was trimmed by 0 bases and J by 5 bases, leaving 21 bases between them. Germline loops: CDR1 MGHRA, CDR2 YSYEKL. The CDR3 sequence is 18 residues long. The CDR3 loop reads CASSQDPGVQRPQDTQYF. The CDR3 nucleotides are TGCGCCAGCAGCCAAGACCCTGGCGTCCAGCGACCCCAAGATACGCAGTATTTT.

V is TRBV7-2 and J is TRBJ2-2; D call uncertain. V was trimmed by 1 base and J by 6 bases, leaving 12 bases between them. This CDR3 contains 15 residues. In germline, CDR1 is SGHTA, CDR2 FQGNSA. CDR3 bases: TGTGCCAGCAGCTTAGTTCATTTGCGATCCGGGGAGCTGTTTTTT. Translated: CASSLVHLRSGELFF.